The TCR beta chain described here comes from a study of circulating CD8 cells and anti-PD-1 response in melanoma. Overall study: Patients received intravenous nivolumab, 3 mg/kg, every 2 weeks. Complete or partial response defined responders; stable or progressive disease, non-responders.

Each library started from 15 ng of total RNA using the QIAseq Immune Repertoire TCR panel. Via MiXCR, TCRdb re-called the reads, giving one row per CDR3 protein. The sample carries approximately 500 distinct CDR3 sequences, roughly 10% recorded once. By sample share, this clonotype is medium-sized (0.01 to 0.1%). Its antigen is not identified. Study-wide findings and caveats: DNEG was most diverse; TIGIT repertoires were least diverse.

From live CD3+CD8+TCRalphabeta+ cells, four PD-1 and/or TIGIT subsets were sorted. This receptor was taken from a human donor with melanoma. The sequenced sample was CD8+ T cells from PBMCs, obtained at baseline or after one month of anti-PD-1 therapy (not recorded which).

The CDR3, as DNA: TGCAGTGCTAGAGTATCGGAGACTCTAGCCAAAAACATTCAGTACTTC. Protein sequence: CSARVSETLAKNIQYF. V and J are TRBV20-1 and TRBJ2-4; D remains ambiguous. The V gene lost 1 base and the J gene lost 0 bases, with 13 bases spanning the gap. CDR1 and CDR2 from the germline V gene are DFQATT and SNEGSKA (reference sequence). The CDR3 consists of 16 residues.